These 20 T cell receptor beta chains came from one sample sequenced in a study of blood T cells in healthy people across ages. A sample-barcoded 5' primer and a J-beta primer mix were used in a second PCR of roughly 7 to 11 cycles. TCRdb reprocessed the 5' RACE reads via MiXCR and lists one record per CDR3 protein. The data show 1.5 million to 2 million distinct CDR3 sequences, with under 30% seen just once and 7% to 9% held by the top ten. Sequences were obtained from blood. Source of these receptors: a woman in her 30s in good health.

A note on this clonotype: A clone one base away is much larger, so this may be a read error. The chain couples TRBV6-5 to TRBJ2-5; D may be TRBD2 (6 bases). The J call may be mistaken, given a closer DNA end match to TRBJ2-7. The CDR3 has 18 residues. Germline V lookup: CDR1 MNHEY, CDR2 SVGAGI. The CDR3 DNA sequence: TGTGCCAGCAGTTACGCGAGGGGTAAGGGGACTCCAAGCTACGAGCAGTACTTC. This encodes CASSYARGKGTPSYEQYF.

This CDR3 is CASSKGQGRNQPQHF. The CDR3 DNA sequence: TGTGCCAGCAGTAAGGGACAGGGGAGAAATCAGCCCCAGCATTTT. The V call is TRBV6-2 or TRBV6-3, the J call TRBJ1-5; 10 bases agree with TRBD1. The germline gives CDR1 MNHEY, CDR2 SVGEGT. The CDR3 is made up of 15 amino acids. J lost 4 bases, V lost 5 bases, and 5 bases had no gene match.

The CDR3 region is CASSPRGGTNTGELFF. Written as DNA, the CDR3 is TGCGCCAGCAGCCCCCGCGGGGGGACGAACACCGGGGAGCTGTTTTTT. The chain links TRBV5-1 to TRBJ2-2; TRBD2 aligns across 8 bases. The CDR3 loop spans 16 amino acids. Germline loops: CDR1 SGHRS, CDR2 YFSETQ. Trimming removed 4 bases from V and 0 bases from J; junction bases left unmatched: 5.

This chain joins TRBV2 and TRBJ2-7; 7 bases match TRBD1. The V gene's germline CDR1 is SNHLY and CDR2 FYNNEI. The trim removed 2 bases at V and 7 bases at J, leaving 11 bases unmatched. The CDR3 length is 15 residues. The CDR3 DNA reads TGTGCCAGCAGTGAAATTAAGGGGGCCTACAATGAGCAGTACTTC. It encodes CASSEIKGAYNEQYF. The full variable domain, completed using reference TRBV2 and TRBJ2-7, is EPEVTQTPSHQVTQMGQEVILRCVPISNHLYFYWYRQILGQKVEFLVSFYNNEISEKSEIFDDQFSVERPDGSNFTLKIRSTKLEDSAMYFCASSEIKGAYNEQYFGPGTRLTVT.

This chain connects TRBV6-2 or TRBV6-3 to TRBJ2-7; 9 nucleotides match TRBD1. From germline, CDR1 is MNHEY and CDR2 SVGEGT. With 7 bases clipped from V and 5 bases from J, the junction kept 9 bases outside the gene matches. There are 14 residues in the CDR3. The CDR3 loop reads CASKRSGQGHEQYF. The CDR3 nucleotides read TGTGCCAGCAAGAGGTCGGGACAGGGTCACGAGCAGTACTTC.

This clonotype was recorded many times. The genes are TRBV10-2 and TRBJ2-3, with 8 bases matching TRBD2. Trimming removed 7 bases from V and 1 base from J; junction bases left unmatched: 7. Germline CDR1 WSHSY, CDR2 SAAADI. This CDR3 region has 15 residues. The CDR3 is CASTTAGGRTDTQYF. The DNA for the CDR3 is TGCGCCAGCACAACGGCGGGAGGTCGCACAGATACGCAGTATTTT.

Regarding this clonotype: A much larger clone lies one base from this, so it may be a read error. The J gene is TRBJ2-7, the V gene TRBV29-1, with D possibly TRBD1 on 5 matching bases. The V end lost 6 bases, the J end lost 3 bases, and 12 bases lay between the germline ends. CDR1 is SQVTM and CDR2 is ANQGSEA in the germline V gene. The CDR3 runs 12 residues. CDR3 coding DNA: TGCAGCGTCCAGAGAGGACACTACGAGCAGTACTTC. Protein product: CSVQRGHYEQYF.

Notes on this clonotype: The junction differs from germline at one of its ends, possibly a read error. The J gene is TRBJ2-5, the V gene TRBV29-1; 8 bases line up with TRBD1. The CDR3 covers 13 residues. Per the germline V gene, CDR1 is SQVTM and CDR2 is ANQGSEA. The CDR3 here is CSVEAGGFEIQYF. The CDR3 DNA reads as TGCAGCGTTGAAGCAGGGGGCTTCGAGATCCAGTACTTC.

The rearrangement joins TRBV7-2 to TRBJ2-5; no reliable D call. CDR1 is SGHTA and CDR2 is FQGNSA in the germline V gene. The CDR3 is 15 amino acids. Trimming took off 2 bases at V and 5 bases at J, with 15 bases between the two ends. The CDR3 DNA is TGTGCCAGCAGCTTATATGCACTCCCCAGGGAGACCCAGTACTTC. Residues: CASSLYALPRETQYF.

CDR3 sequence reads: CASSPLLAGGNTDTQYF. In DNA form, the CDR3 reads TGTGCCAGCTCACCATTGCTAGCGGGGGGAAACACAGATACGCAGTATTTT. This chain links TRBV18 with TRBJ2-3; 11 bases are shared with TRBD2. Trimming took 2 bases from V and 2 from J; bases not matched to a gene: 6. Germline V CDR1 and CDR2: KGHSH, LQKENI. This CDR3 contains 17 residues.

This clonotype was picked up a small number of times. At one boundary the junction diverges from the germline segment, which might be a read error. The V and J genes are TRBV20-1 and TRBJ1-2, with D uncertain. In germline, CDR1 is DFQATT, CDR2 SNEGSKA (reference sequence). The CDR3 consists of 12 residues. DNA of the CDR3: TGCAGTGCTAGTAGCGGTTCCGCAGGCTACACCTTT. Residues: CSASSGSAGYTF.

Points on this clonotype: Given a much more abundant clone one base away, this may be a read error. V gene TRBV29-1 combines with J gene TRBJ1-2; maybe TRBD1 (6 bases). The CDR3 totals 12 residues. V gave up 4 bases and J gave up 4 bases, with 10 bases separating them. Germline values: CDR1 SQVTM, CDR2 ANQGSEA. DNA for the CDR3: TGCAGCGTTGCGGGGGACACCTATGGCTACACCTTC. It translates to CSVAGDTYGYTF.

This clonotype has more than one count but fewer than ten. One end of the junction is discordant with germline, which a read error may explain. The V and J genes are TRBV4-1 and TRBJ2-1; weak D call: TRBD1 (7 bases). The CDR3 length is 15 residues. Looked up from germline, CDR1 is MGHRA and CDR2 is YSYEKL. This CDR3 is CAGSQGGNSYNEQFF. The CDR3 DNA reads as TGCGCCGGCAGCCAGGGGGGAAACTCCTACAATGAGCAGTTCTTC.

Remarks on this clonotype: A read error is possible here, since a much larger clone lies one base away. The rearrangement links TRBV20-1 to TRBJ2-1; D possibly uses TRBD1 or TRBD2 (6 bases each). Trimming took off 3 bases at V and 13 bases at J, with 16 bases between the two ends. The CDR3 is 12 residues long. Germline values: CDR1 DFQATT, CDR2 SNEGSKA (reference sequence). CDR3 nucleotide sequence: TGCAGTGCTAGTCCGGAGGGGGAGACCCAGTTCTTC. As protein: CSASPEGETQFF.

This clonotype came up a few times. The CDR3 spells CASSLSYGDSYNEQFF. The CDR3 nucleotides read TGTGCCAGCAGTTTAAGTTACGGGGACTCCTACAATGAGCAGTTCTTC. The chain recombines TRBV12-3 or TRBV12-4 with TRBJ2-1, with D perhaps TRBD2 (5 bases). The CDR3 covers 16 residues. Trimming pared 2 bases from V and 0 bases from J, leaving 11 bases between.

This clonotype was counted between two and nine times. The CDR3 loop reads CASSELASFYEQYF. Written as DNA, the CDR3 is TGTGCCAGCAGTGAACTAGCGTCCTTCTACGAGCAGTACTTC. The chain is built from TRBV2 and TRBJ2-7; D is perhaps TRBD2 (6 bases). V shed 2 bases and J shed 3 bases, with 11 bases lying between them. The CDR3 totals 14 residues. Germline V lookup: CDR1 SNHLY, CDR2 FYNNEI.

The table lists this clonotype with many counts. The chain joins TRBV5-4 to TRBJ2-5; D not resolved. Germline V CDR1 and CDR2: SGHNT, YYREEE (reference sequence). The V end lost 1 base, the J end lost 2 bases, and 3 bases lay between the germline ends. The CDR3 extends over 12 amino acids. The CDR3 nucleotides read TGTGCCAGCAGCTTGCCTCAAGAGACCCAGTACTTC. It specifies CASSLPQETQYF.

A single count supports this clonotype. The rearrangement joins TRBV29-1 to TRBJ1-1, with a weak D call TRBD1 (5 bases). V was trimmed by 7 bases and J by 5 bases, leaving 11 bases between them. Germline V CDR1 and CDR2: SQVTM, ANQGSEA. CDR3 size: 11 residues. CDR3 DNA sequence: TGCAGCGGGAGGGAGGGGACTGAAGCTTTCTTT. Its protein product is CSGREGTEAFF.

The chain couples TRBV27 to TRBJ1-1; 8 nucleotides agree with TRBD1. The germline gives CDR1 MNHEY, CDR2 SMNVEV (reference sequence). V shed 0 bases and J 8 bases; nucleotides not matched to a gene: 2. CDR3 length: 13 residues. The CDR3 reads CASSLSRGREAFF. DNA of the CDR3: TGTGCCAGCAGTTTATCCAGGGGGCGGGAAGCTTTCTTT.

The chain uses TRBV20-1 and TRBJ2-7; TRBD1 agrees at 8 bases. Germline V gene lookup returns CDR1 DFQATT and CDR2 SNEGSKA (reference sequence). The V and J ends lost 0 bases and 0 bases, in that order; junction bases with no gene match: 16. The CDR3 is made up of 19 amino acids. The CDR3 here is CSARDLDRQGARSSYEQYF. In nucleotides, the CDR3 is TGCAGTGCTAGAGATTTAGACCGCCAGGGGGCCCGAAGCTCCTACGAGCAGTACTTC.